This is a list of T cell receptor beta chains from one sample in a study of T cells in Graves' hyperthyroidism and ophthalmopathy. TCRdb re-called the multiplex PCR reads with MiXCR, one entry per CDR3 protein. The sample holds about 760,000 distinct CDR3 sequences, around a third seen once. The sample comprised blood. All receptors come from a woman in her thirties or forties with Graves' hyperthyroidism. Each CDR3 is given with its conserved first and last residue. The D gene is left open where the match is weak. Only part of the rows carry a size: once, few, many, or a class if the clone is expanded.

size	V	J	D	CDR3	DNA
.	TRBV6-5	TRBJ1-5	.	CASSYGEGTQPQHF	TGTGCCAGCAGTTACGGGGAGGGAACTCAGCCCCAGCATTTT
.	TRBV9	TRBJ2-3	TRBD2	CASNPTGRGVRTDTQYF	TGTGCCAGCAATCCGACGGGGCGGGGGGTTCGCACAGATACGCAGTATTTT
once	TRBV20-1	TRBJ2-1	.	CSALRRAGRDEQFF	TGCAGTGCTCTCAGACGGGCAGGGAGAGATGAGCAGTTCTTC
many	TRBV6-1	TRBJ1-1	.	CASTEGPGQRGTEAFF	TGTGCCAGCACAGAGGGCCCAGGGCAAAGAGGCACTGAAGCTTTCTTT
many	TRBV29-1	TRBJ1-1	.	CSVDDGVDEAFF	TGCAGCGTTGACGACGGGGTAGATGAAGCTTTCTTT
many	TRBV7-9	TRBJ1-1	TRBD1	CASSPTGENTEAFF	TGTGCCAGCAGCCCTACAGGGGAGAACACTGAAGCTTTCTTT
.	TRBV10-3	TRBJ2-7	.	CASSLFEGGYEQYF	TGTGCCAGCAGTTTATTTGAGGGGGGCTACGAGCAGTACTTC
few	TRBV5-1	TRBJ2-2	.	CASSPVANRELFF	TGCGCCAGCAGCCCAGTGGCGAACAGGGAGCTGTTTTTT
.	TRBV6-5	TRBJ1-2	.	CASSYQAAGYTF	TGTGCCAGCAGTTACCAGGCAGCTGGCTACACCTTC
once	TRBV20-1	TRBJ1-3	TRBD1	CSAFQGAHTIYF	TGCAGTGCTTTTCAGGGGGCGCACACCATATATTTT
few	TRBV3-1	TRBJ2-7	TRBD1	CASSLRGQGIYEQYF	TGTGCCAGCAGCCTCCGGGGACAGGGAATTTACGAGCAGTACTTC